A single T cell receptor beta chain is shown here with its context. The sample is drawn from a study of T cell responses to AZD1222 COVID-19 vaccine. This CDR3 comprises 15 residues. V trimming: 10 bases; J trimming: 3 bases; junction bases outside the gene matches: 9. CDR1 is MDHEN and CDR2 is SYDVKM in the germline V gene. Using immunoSEQ multiplex PCR, the repertoire was profiled, and TCRdb retains in-frame clones only, with some absent. The sample carries around 120,000 clones, roughly 88% recorded once. This clonotype was sampled from an adult in good health. The gene calls are TRBV28 and TRBJ1-6; 7 nucleotides line up with TRBD1. Source: peripheral blood, taken on day 0 of AZD1222 vaccination. The CDR3 region has the DNA TGTGCCACCGCGCCTGGGACAGTCTATAATTCACCCCTCCACTTT. As protein: CATAPGTVYNSPLHF.